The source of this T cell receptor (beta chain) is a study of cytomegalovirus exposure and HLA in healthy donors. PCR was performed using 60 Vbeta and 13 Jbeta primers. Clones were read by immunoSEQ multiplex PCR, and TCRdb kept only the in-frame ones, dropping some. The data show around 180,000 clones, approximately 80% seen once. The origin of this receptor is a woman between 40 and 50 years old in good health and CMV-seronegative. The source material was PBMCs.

The CDR3 loop reads CASSVGGQINSPLHF. The CDR3 DNA sequence: TGTGCCAGCAGCGTAGGCGGACAGATTAATTCACCCCTCCACTTT. The rearrangement uses TRBV9 and TRBJ1-6; D possibly corresponds to TRBD1 (6 bases). V was clipped by 0 bases and J by 6 bases, with 10 bases between them. This CDR3 contains 15 residues. CDR1 is SGDLS and CDR2 is YYNGEE in the germline V gene.